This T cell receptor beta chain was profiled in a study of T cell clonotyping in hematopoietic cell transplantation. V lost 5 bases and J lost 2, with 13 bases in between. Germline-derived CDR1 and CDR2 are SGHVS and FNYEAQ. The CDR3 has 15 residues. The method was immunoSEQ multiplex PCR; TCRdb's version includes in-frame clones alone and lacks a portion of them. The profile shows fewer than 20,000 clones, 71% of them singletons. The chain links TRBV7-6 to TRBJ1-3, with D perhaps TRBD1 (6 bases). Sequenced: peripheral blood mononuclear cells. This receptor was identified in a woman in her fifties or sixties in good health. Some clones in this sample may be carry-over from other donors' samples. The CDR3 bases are TGTGCCAGCAGCCGAACAGGGACTACTGGAAACACCATATATTTT. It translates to CASSRTGTTGNTIYF.